This TCR beta chain was captured in a study of T cell responses to AZD1222 COVID-19 vaccine. Study-level findings and limits: The peak T cell response came first, and repertoires were sampled only after it. Nearly half of spike-specific TCRs reportedly target variant regions that are unmutated in the B.1.351 and B.1.1.7 variants. The study found Spike-specific TCR breadth and depth rose after two AZD1222 doses.

As regards this clone: The antigen is not known.

CDR1 SGHNT and CDR2 YYREEE come from the germline V gene (reference sequence). With 2 bases clipped from V and 6 bases from J, the junction kept 2 bases outside the gene matches. This CDR3 region has 13 residues. TCRdb's table, derived via immunoSEQ multiplex PCR, lists solely in-frame clones and lacks some. The table lists roughly 120,000 clones, 88% of them singletons. Second-dose intervals near 4 or 12 weeks were combined. This chain joins TRBV5-4 and TRBJ1-2, with 9 nucleotides matching TRBD1. Here the sequenced sample was peripheral blood, taken 28 days after the second AZD1222 dose. This clonotype was sampled from an adult who received the AZD1222 COVID-19 vaccine. The chain's CDR3 is CASSLQGANGYTF. The CDR3 DNA follows: TGTGCCAGCAGCTTACAGGGGGCTAATGGCTACACCTTC. The full variable domain, completed using reference TRBV5-4 and TRBJ1-2, is ETGVTQSPTHLIKTRGQQVTLRCSSQSGHNTVSWYQQALGQGPQFIFQYYREEENGRGNFPPRFSGLQFPNYSSELNVNALELDDSALYLCASSLQGANGYTFGSGTRLTVV.